A single sample gave rise to the 7 T cell receptor beta chains below, sequenced in a study of cytomegalovirus exposure and HLA in healthy donors. TCRdb's table, derived via immunoSEQ multiplex PCR, lists solely in-frame clones and lacks some. The profile shows over 200,000 clones, roughly 88% of them singletons. Sequenced sample: PBMCs. The receptors were gathered from a woman under 30 in good health and CMV-seronegative.

The chain has TRBV7-8 and TRBJ1-1; unclear D gene. Trimming pared 3 bases from V and 3 bases from J, leaving 11 bases between. From germline, CDR1 is SGHVS and CDR2 FQNEAQ. This CDR3 comprises 14 residues. This chain's CDR3 is CASSFASRDTEAFF. As DNA, the CDR3 is TGTGCCAGCAGCTTTGCCAGCCGGGACACTGAAGCTTTCTTT. The full variable domain, completed using reference TRBV7-8 and TRBJ1-1, is GAGVSQSPRYKVAKRGQDVALRCDPISGHVSLFWYQQALGQGPEFLTYFQNEAQLDKSGLPSDRFFAERPEGSVSTLKIQRTQQEDSAVYLCASSFASRDTEAFFGQGTRLTVV.

The chain links TRBV27 to TRBJ1-2, with D possibly being TRBD1 (5 bases). CDR3 length: 14 residues. Germline CDR1 and CDR2: MNHEY and SMNVEV (reference sequence). V lost 0 bases and J 2 bases, leaving 7 bases between the germline ends. The CDR3 DNA follows: TGTGCCAGCAGTTTATCTCGACAGAACTATGGCTACACCTTC. As protein: CASSLSRQNYGYTF.

The chain has TRBV11-2 and TRBJ2-1; the match to TRBD1 covers 8 bases. CDR1 and CDR2 from the germline V gene are SGHAT and FQNNGV. V lost 5 bases, J lost 6 bases, and 9 bases stayed unmatched. This CDR3 has 15 amino acids. Written as DNA, the CDR3 is TGTGCCAGCAGCCCAGTCAGGGGGCGGGCCAATGAGCAGTTCTTC. This codes for CASSPVRGRANEQFF.

This chain connects TRBV6-5 to TRBJ2-6; D unresolved. CDR1 MNHEY and CDR2 SVGAGI come from the germline V gene. The V end was cut by 2 bases, the J end by 0 bases, with 5 bases between. The length of the CDR3 is 15 residues. The CDR3, as DNA: TGTGCCAGCAGTTACAAGCCCTCTGGGGCCAACGTCCTGACTTTC. Its protein product is CASSYKPSGANVLTF.

The J gene is TRBJ2-3, the V gene TRBV9; D is unclear. CDR1 is SGDLS, CDR2 YYNGEE, per germline. V shed 4 bases and J shed 3 bases, with 15 bases lying between them. CDR3 length: 15 amino acids. CDR3 nucleotides: TGTGCCAGCAGCCCCCGTCGGCTAGAAACAGATACGCAGTATTTT. It specifies CASSPRRLETDTQYF.

J is TRBJ2-3 and V is TRBV28; 10 bases agree with TRBD2. The germline CDR1 and CDR2 sequences are MDHEN and SYDVKM. This CDR3 is built from 17 residues. V trimming: 3 bases; J trimming: 4 bases; junction bases outside the gene matches: 10. The chain's CDR3 is CASSFPLLAGLPDTQYF. DNA for the CDR3: TGTGCCAGCAGTTTCCCACTACTAGCGGGACTACCAGATACGCAGTATTTT. The full variable domain, with the rest looked up from reference TRBV28 and TRBJ2-3, is DVKVTQSSRYLVKRTGEKVFLECVQDMDHENMFWYRQDPGLGLRLIYFSYDVKMKEKGDIPEGYSVSREKKERFSLILESASTNQTSMYLCASSFPLLAGLPDTQYFGPGTRLTVL.

The chain carries TRBV9 and TRBJ2-1, with 9 bases lining up with TRBD2. The CDR3 runs 15 residues. Unmatched junction bases numbered 4, after V lost 2 bases and J lost 4 bases. CDR1 is SGDLS and CDR2 is YYNGEE in the germline V gene. The CDR3 DNA reads as TGTGCCAGCAGCGTGACTAGCGGACCTTACAATGAGCAGTTCTTC. Translated, it gives CASSVTSGPYNEQFF.